This T cell receptor beta chain comes out of a study of blood T cell repertoires in COVID-19. About the study: There were acute and convalescent COVID-19 samples, and they came from the United States, Italy and Spain. PBMCs, B-cell-depleted T cells, or T cells were the source of the cDNA or gDNA that made up the material.

As originally analysed: Amplification from reference gene primers served as the basis for estimated nucleated cell counts. Clones were sequenced by immunoSEQ multiplex PCR, and TCRdb holds only the in-frame ones, with some missing. V, J and clone size reflect that table, while D and trimming were determined from the DNA. The sample consists of some 200,000 clones, around 84% of them appearing once. This CDR3 comprises 13 residues. Looked up from germline, CDR1 is SEHNR and CDR2 is FQNEAQ (reference sequence). Trimming removed 5 bases at V and 1 base at J, with 8 bases between. Material: peripheral blood. The chain employs TRBV7-9 and TRBJ1-1, with D possibly being TRBD1 (6 bases). This TCR derives from a man aged 50 to 60 who had recovered from COVID-19. The DNA of the CDR3 is TGTGCCAGCAGCCAGGGGCAGAACACTGAAGCTTTCTTT. It translates to CASSQGQNTEAFF.